Below are 15 T cell receptor beta chains sequenced from a single sample in a study of blood T cell repertoires in COVID-19 (dated by TCRdb to 2020 to 2021). Library prep was done by the immunoSEQ multiplex PCR assay. Here the immuneACCESS table is served through TCRdb, limited to in-frame sequences with V and J called. Missing clones are a known gap in these copies; in checked studies unresolved V genes cover under half, and the rest lacks a known reason. The sample table contains about 190,000 clones; only one count was recorded for 70% to 90% of them. The ten largest clones represent around 1.1% of the sample. The specimen was peripheral blood. The receptor set was obtained from a man under 40 with acute or convalescent COVID-19.

This chain connects TRBV20-1 to TRBJ1-3; D perhaps matches TRBD1 (5 bases). Per the germline V gene, CDR1 is DFQATT and CDR2 is SNEGSKA (reference sequence). The CDR3 runs to 13 residues. Trimming removed 3 bases at V and 6 bases at J, with 12 bases between. The CDR3 loop is CSASQGAVNTIYF. For the CDR3, the DNA is TGCAGTGCTAGTCAGGGTGCGGTAAACACCATATATTTT.

The genes are TRBV6-4 and TRBJ1-1, with D hard to call. The CDR3 spans 14 residues. Deletions cut 4 bases from V and 4 bases from J, with 13 bases between. Germline V lookup: CDR1 MRHNA, CDR2 SNTAGT. Here the CDR3 DNA reads TGTGCCAGCAGTGCCGAGGTTGCGGGCACTGAAGCTTTCTTT. It codes for CASSAEVAGTEAFF.

Of note for this clone: Other DNA sequences within the sample encode an identical CDR3. The J gene is TRBJ1-1, the V gene TRBV28, with 10 bases identical to TRBD1. The V gene end was trimmed by 6 bases and the J gene end by 2 bases; junction bases not matched to a gene: 0. Per germline, CDR1 MDHEN and CDR2 SYDVKM. The CDR3 spans 13 residues. The CDR3 loop is CASRTGGNTEAFF. The CDR3, as DNA: TGTGCCAGCAGGACAGGGGGCAACACTGAAGCTTTCTTT.

This clone was counted many times. This chain links TRBV4-1 with TRBJ2-5; a weak D match, TRBD2 (5 bases). The CDR3 has 17 amino acids. V lost 1 base to trimming and J lost 1 base, with 16 bases between them. In germline, CDR1 is MGHRA, CDR2 YSYEKL. CDR3 DNA sequence: TGCGCCAGCAGCCAAGCTGGTTTAGCGCGAACCCAAGAGACCCAGTACTTC. Translated, it gives CASSQAGLARTQETQYF.

The chain has TRBV27 and TRBJ1-1; 9 bases map to TRBD1. The CDR3 spans 16 residues. V trimming: 3 bases; J trimming: 0 bases; junction bases outside the gene matches: 5. The germline CDR1 and CDR2 sequences are MNHEY and SMNVEV (reference sequence). Here the CDR3 reads CASSFSWTGVNTEAFF. CDR3 sequence (DNA): TGTGCCAGCAGTTTTAGTTGGACAGGGGTGAACACTGAAGCTTTCTTT.

The J gene is TRBJ2-3, the V gene TRBV30, with D perhaps matching TRBD1 (5 bases). CDR1 and CDR2 (germline): GTSNPN, SVGIG (reference sequence). This CDR3 spans 15 amino acids. Trimming cost V 2 bases and J 3 bases, with 15 bases left between them. The CDR3 loop is CAWSRGQPSTDTQYF. The CDR3 nucleotides are TGTGCCTGGAGTCGAGGACAACCTAGTACAGATACGCAGTATTTT.

V and J are TRBV5-1 and TRBJ1-2, with 9 positions matching TRBD1. The CDR3 spans 13 residues. J was trimmed by 6 bases and V by 0 bases; bases with no gene match: 0. CDR1 and CDR2 (germline): SGHRS, YFSETQ. The CDR3 DNA reads TGCGCCAGCAGCTTGGGACAGGGGGATGGCTACACCTTC. Protein sequence: CASSLGQGDGYTF.

The chain is built from TRBV28 and TRBJ1-2; D is unclear. CDR3 length equals 17 residues. With 5 bases removed from V and 0 bases from J, the gap between germline ends came to 19 bases. Germline CDR1 and CDR2: MDHEN and SYDVKM. The CDR3 nucleotides read TGTGCCAGCAGTCCGTACGGGTCCACCATCGCTAACTATGGCTACACCTTC. Encoded protein: CASSPYGSTIANYGYTF.

The rearrangement joins TRBV3-1 (or the pseudogene TRBV3-2) to TRBJ2-2, with D perhaps matching TRBD1 (6 bases). The CDR3 length is 16 residues. Per germline, CDR1 LGHDT and CDR2 YNNKEL (reference sequence). V gave up 0 bases and J gave up 6 bases, with 14 bases separating them. CDR3 DNA: TGTGCCAGCAGCCAAGATGGGGGACACTCTCCCGGGGAGCTGTTTTTT. This sequence encodes CASSQDGGHSPGELFF.

This clone occurred once. V and J are TRBV27 and TRBJ1-5; perhaps TRBD1 as D (6 bases). Germline V gives CDR1 MNHEY, CDR2 SMNVEV (reference sequence). This CDR3 spans 16 amino acids. The ends were cut back, 3 bases at V and 4 bases at J, with 16 bases in the middle. CDR3 residues: CASSLGGAPDNQPQHF. As DNA, the CDR3 is TGTGCCAGCAGTTTGGGGGGGGCTCCCGATAATCAGCCCCAGCATTTT.

This clone was observed once. The chain uses TRBV28 and TRBJ2-7, with a possible D match to TRBD2 (5 bases). The CDR3 totals 15 residues. V was clipped by 0 bases and J by 5 bases, with 14 bases between them. Per germline, CDR1 MDHEN and CDR2 SYDVKM. The CDR3 loop reads CASSLWQGSNHEQYF. The CDR3, as DNA: TGTGCCAGCAGTTTATGGCAAGGGAGCAACCACGAGCAGTACTTC. The whole variable domain, filled in from reference TRBV28 and TRBJ2-7, reads DVKVTQSSRYLVKRTGEKVFLECVQDMDHENMFWYRQDPGLGLRLIYFSYDVKMKEKGDIPEGYSVSREKKERFSLILESASTNQTSMYLCASSLWQGSNHEQYFGPGTRLTVT.

The chain recombines TRBV6-5 with TRBJ2-1, with D unclear. The germline gives CDR1 MNHEY, CDR2 SVGAGI. This CDR3 spans 15 amino acids. The V end was cut by 2 bases, the J end by 4 bases, with 12 bases between. Here the CDR3 DNA reads TGTGCCAGCAGTTACATTAGTGTACGATACAATGAGCAGTTCTTC. Translation gives CASSYISVRYNEQFF.

The rearrangement joins TRBV5-1 to TRBJ2-3; D may be TRBD2 (6 bases). In germline, CDR1 is SGHRS, CDR2 YFSETQ. Trimming removed 2 bases from V and 0 bases from J, with 10 bases in between. This CDR3 region has 15 residues. The CDR3 bases are TGCGCCAGCAGCTTCTGGGACTCCAGCACAGATACGCAGTATTTT. Its translation is CASSFWDSSTDTQYF.

This clone was seen only once. CDR3 in DNA: TGTGCTAGTGATCTAACAGGGGTGAGTGGCTACACCTTC. Translation: CASDLTGVSGYTF. This chain connects TRBV12-5 to TRBJ1-2; 7 bases are shared with TRBD1. There are 13 residues in the CDR3. With 7 bases clipped from V and 7 bases from J, the junction kept 9 bases outside the gene matches. Germline loops: CDR1 LGHNT, CDR2 FRNRAP.

The chain employs TRBV12-5 and TRBJ1-1, with D uncertain. Trimming removed 3 bases from V and 1 base from J, with 3 bases in between. The CDR3 contains 12 residues. Germline CDR1 reads LGHNT; CDR2 reads FRNRAP. DNA for the CDR3: TGTGCTAGTGGTTTCGGGAACACTGAAGCTTTCTTT. This sequence encodes CASGFGNTEAFF.